Listed here are 15 T cell receptor beta chains from one sample, sequenced in a study of blood T cell repertoires in COVID-19. Sequenced by immunoSEQ multiplex PCR; TCRdb stores in-frame clones only, minus some. The table has approximately 110,000 clones, around 88% seen once. Material: peripheral blood. All receptors derive from a woman between 45 and 60 years old with active or convalescent COVID-19.

The sample holds one count of this clone. The V gene is TRBV11-2, the J gene TRBJ2-5; D uncertain. Trimming removed 1 base from V and 2 bases from J, with 5 bases in between. The CDR3 totals 13 residues. Germline V gene lookup returns CDR1 SGHAT and CDR2 FQNNGV. This CDR3 is CASSLGAQETQYF. The CDR3 region has the DNA TGTGCCAGCAGCTTAGGGGCTCAAGAGACCCAGTACTTC.

The chain is built from TRBV25-1 and TRBJ1-1; D gene ambiguous. The V end was cut by 0 bases, the J end by 0 bases, with 17 bases between. Looked up from germline, CDR1 is MGHDK and CDR2 is SYGVNS. This CDR3 comprises 18 residues. Here the CDR3 DNA reads TGTGCCAGCAGTGAATATTCCTCGGGGAGGGCCCTGAACACTGAAGCTTTCTTT. Its protein is CASSEYSSGRALNTEAFF. Full variable domain (rest looked up from reference TRBV25-1 and TRBJ1-1): EADIYQTPRYLVIGTGKKITLECSQTMGHDKMYWYQQDPGMELHLIHYSYGVNSTEKGDLSSESTVSRIRTEHFPLTLESARPSHTSQYLCASSEYSSGRALNTEAFFGQGTRLTVV.

The chain recombines TRBV28 with TRBJ2-7, with 7 bases identical to TRBD2. The J segment lost 7 bases and the V segment lost 7 bases, leaving 13 bases of the junction unmatched. Germline V gene lookup returns CDR1 MDHEN and CDR2 SYDVKM. The CDR3 length is 14 residues. Here the CDR3 DNA reads TGTGCCAGCACCATTGAAGGGACTACGAGAGAGCAGTACTTC. This translates into CASTIEGTTREQYF.

The chain recombines TRBV4-2 with TRBJ2-7; D gene uncertain. V lost 0 bases and J 3 bases, leaving 9 bases between the germline ends. The CDR3 consists of 14 residues. CDR1 is LGHNA and CDR2 is YNFKEQ in the germline V gene. CDR3 region: CASSQDLLLYEQYF. CDR3 nucleotide sequence: TGTGCCAGCAGCCAAGATTTACTCCTCTACGAGCAGTACTTC.

This clone was detected only once. The J gene is TRBJ2-7, the V gene TRBV28; 7 bases map to TRBD2. V lost 6 bases, J lost 2 bases, and 7 bases stayed unmatched. Germline loops: CDR1 MDHEN, CDR2 SYDVKM. CDR3 length: 14 residues. DNA for the CDR3: TGTGCCAGCAGCCTCGCAGGGACTACCTACGAGCAGTACTTC. Its protein is CASSLAGTTYEQYF. Combining the CDR3 with reference TRBV28 and TRBJ2-7 gives the whole variable domain DVKVTQSSRYLVKRTGEKVFLECVQDMDHENMFWYRQDPGLGLRLIYFSYDVKMKEKGDIPEGYSVSREKKERFSLILESASTNQTSMYLCASSLAGTTYEQYFGPGTRLTVT.

The chain joins TRBV2 to TRBJ2-1, with 10 bases lining up with TRBD2. Germline CDR1 is SNHLY and CDR2 is FYNNEI. CDR3 length: 16 residues. Germline trimming cut 6 bases from V and 2 bases from J; bases unmatched to any gene: 7. The CDR3 sequence: CASRRQREGTYNEQFF. Here the CDR3 DNA reads TGTGCCAGCAGGAGACAGCGGGAGGGAACCTACAATGAGCAGTTCTTC.

This chain uses TRBV24-1 with TRBJ2-1; D is uncertain. V lost 6 bases and J lost 8, with 13 bases in between. This CDR3 region has 13 residues. CDR1 is KGHDR and CDR2 is SFDVKD in the germline V gene. As DNA, the CDR3 is TGTGCCACCAGTTCTGGAGACTGGGATGAGCAGTTCTTC. Residues: CATSSGDWDEQFF.

This chain joins TRBV19 and TRBJ1-2; D not resolved. V lost 7 bases and J lost 0, with 12 bases in between. The CDR3 spans 14 residues. Germline CDR1 and CDR2: LNHDA and SQIVND (reference sequence). This chain's CDR3 is CASKQQLANYGYTF. CDR3 sequence (DNA): TGTGCCAGTAAACAACAGTTGGCTAACTATGGCTACACCTTC.

The chain uses TRBV7-8 and TRBJ1-5; perhaps TRBD1 as D (5 bases). The CDR3 covers 15 residues. V was shortened by 5 bases and J by 4 bases, with 15 bases between the two germline ends. Per germline, CDR1 SGHVS and CDR2 FQNEAQ. The CDR3 DNA follows: TGTGCCAGCAGCAATCAGGGAGGGTTGAATCAGCCCCAGCATTTT. It codes for CASSNQGGLNQPQHF. The full variable domain, rest sourced from reference TRBV7-8 and TRBJ1-5, is GAGVSQSPRYKVAKRGQDVALRCDPISGHVSLFWYQQALGQGPEFLTYFQNEAQLDKSGLPSDRFFAERPEGSVSTLKIQRTQQEDSAVYLCASSNQGGLNQPQHFGDGTRLSIL.

CDR3 sequence: CSVEGAGGNYGYTF. DNA of the CDR3: TGCAGCGTTGAAGGGGCAGGGGGGAACTATGGCTACACCTTC. The chain joins TRBV29-1 to TRBJ1-2; 7 bases fit TRBD1. V was clipped by 1 base and J by 2 bases; unmatched bases: 4. This CDR3 region has 14 residues. Germline-derived CDR1 and CDR2 are SQVTM and ANQGSEA.

This clone appeared a single time. V usage is TRBV5-1 and J usage is TRBJ2-3, with 12 bases identical to TRBD2. J lost 3 bases, V lost 3 bases, and 8 bases had no gene match. Germline CDR1 SGHRS, CDR2 YFSETQ. This CDR3 spans 17 amino acids. The CDR3, as DNA: TGCGCCAGCAGCTCGCGTAAGACTAGCGGGAGTACAGATACGCAGTATTTT. Its translation: CASSSRKTSGSTDTQYF.

J is TRBJ1-1 and V is TRBV19; D uncertain. The germline V and J ends were trimmed by 3 bases and 1 base, with 9 bases remaining between them. CDR1 LNHDA and CDR2 SQIVND come from the germline V gene (reference sequence). The CDR3 loop spans 14 amino acids. The CDR3: CASSMVRGNTEAFF. DNA for the CDR3: TGTGCCAGTAGTATGGTTCGGGGGAACACTGAAGCTTTCTTT.

The gene calls are TRBV25-1 and TRBJ1-4, with TRBD1 matching over 7 bases. Trimming at V came to 6 bases and at J to 8 bases, leaving 9 bases not matched to a gene. There are 14 residues in the CDR3. Germline values: CDR1 MGHDK, CDR2 SYGVNS. The CDR3 here is CASSQTGAGEKLFF. The CDR3 region has the DNA TGTGCCAGCAGCCAAACAGGGGCAGGAGAAAAACTGTTTTTT.

The chain has TRBV28 and TRBJ1-1; 9 bases align to TRBD1. This CDR3 spans 16 amino acids. V dropped 4 bases and J dropped 0; count of bases not matched to a gene: 6. Germline CDR1 reads MDHEN; CDR2 reads SYDVKM. This CDR3 reads CASSSGTGLLNTEAFF. In DNA, the CDR3 is TGTGCCAGCAGTTCTGGGACAGGGCTTTTGAACACTGAAGCTTTCTTT.

This chain connects TRBV4-2 to TRBJ2-4; TRBD2 is a possible D gene (5 bases). The CDR3 contains 16 residues. Germline V CDR1 and CDR2: LGHNA, YNFKEQ. Trimming removed 0 bases from V and 0 bases from J, with 9 bases in between. The CDR3 DNA reads TGTGCCAGCAGCCAAGATCGGACTCTAGCCAAAAACATTCAGTACTTC. It codes for CASSQDRTLAKNIQYF.